This T cell receptor beta chain originates from a study of blood T cell repertoires in COVID-19. The table came from immunoSEQ multiplex PCR; TCRdb's copy has only in-frame clones and leaves some out. This sample yields about 380,000 clones, of which 70% to 90% are seen a single time; around 1.3% belongs to the top ten. Trimming shortened V by 4 bases and J by 2 bases, and 9 bases separated the two germline ends. Germline V gene data show CDR1 as SNHLY and CDR2 as FYNNEI. This CDR3 has 13 residues. What was sequenced was PBMCs or T cells enriched from blood (not recorded which). This chain links TRBV2 with TRBJ2-7; no clear D gene. The clonotype originates from a man aged 25 to 40 who had recovered from COVID-19. The CDR3 DNA follows: TGTGCCAGCAGTGGAAAACTACCCTACGAGCAGTACTTC. This translates into CASSGKLPYEQYF.